This TCR beta chain was captured by sequencing in a study of T-cell reconstitution after alpha-beta-depleted transplantation in children. This clonotype was counted between two and nine times. There are 13 residues in the CDR3. The germline gives CDR1 LNHDA, CDR2 SQIVND (reference sequence). For TCRbeta, the library was prepared with unique molecular identifiers. TCRdb processed the PCR reads anew with MiXCR; each CDR3 protein has one entry. The profile covers about 420,000 distinct CDR3 sequences, with approximately 11% appearing a single time and about 5% taken by the ten largest. The receptor's source is a human donor who donated a stem cell graft to a child with acute myeloid leukemia. This chain links TRBV19 with TRBJ1-5, with no clear D. The starting material was PBMCs from the stem cell graft donor, obtained from the stem cell graft. Here the CDR3 reads CGGGTYSNQPQHF. CDR3 nucleotide sequence: TGTGGGGGTGGAACCTATAGCAATCAGCCCCAGCATTTT.